This passage covers 4 T cell receptor beta chains from one sample sequenced in a study of T-cell memory formation after mild COVID-19. One entry per CDR3 protein, called by TCRdb with MiXCR from the 5' RACE reads. Of approximately 410,000 distinct CDR3 sequences listed, about 25% were seen once; the top ten hold around 12%. Sample: PBMCs or a T cell subset sorted from them (not recorded which). The receptors come from an adult woman who had mild COVID-19 (a few samples of this study predate the infection). Cell type and time point are not known.

The chain has TRBV10-3 and TRBJ2-7; 8 nucleotides align to TRBD2. Germline loops: CDR1 ENHRY, CDR2 SYGVKD. The trim removed 4 bases at V and 3 bases at J, leaving 2 bases unmatched. CDR3 length: 13 residues. This CDR3 is CAISGGRIYEQYF. CDR3 DNA sequence: TGTGCCATCAGTGGCGGGAGGATCTACGAGCAGTACTTC.

The chain combines TRBV12-3 or TRBV12-4 with TRBJ2-7; D unresolved. V was trimmed by 4 bases and J by 0 bases, leaving 13 bases between them. The CDR3 covers 15 residues. The CDR3 nucleotides read TGTGCCAGCAGTTCGCCCCGGGCGTCCTCCTACGAGCAGTACTTC. Its protein is CASSSPRASSYEQYF.

This chain joins TRBV2 and TRBJ1-1; D uncertain. The V gene lost 1 base and the J gene lost 3 bases, with 6 bases spanning the gap. CDR1 SNHLY and CDR2 FYNNEI come from the germline V gene. The CDR3 length is 13 residues. CDR3 bases: TGTGCCAGCAGTGAAGATGTTTACACTGAAGCTTTCTTT. It yields the protein CASSEDVYTEAFF.

This clonotype was counted a few times. The chain has TRBV7-2 and TRBJ1-1; TRBD1 is a possible D gene (6 bases). Between the trimmed V and J ends, which lost 7 bases and 5 bases, there was a span of 14 bases. Germline V gene lookup returns CDR1 SGHTA and CDR2 FQGNSA. The CDR3 has 13 residues. CDR3 nucleotide sequence: TGTGCCAGCACGACTGGGGGCTGGACTGAAGCTTTCTTT. It specifies CASTTGGWTEAFF.